This entry features one T cell receptor beta chain sequence. This entry is derived from a study of blood T cell repertoires in COVID-19. Study summary: The origin of the acute and convalescent COVID-19 samples was the United States, Italy and Spain. The analysed material was cDNA or gDNA that came from T cells, B-cell-depleted T cells, or PBMCs.

In the authors' workflow: Amplification from reference gene primers served as the basis for estimated nucleated cell counts. Repertoires were generated with immunoSEQ multiplex PCR, while TCRdb's copy carries only in-frame clones and drops some. V and J calls and clone size follow that table, whereas D and trimming were derived from the DNA. The data contain some 190,000 clones, 82% of them singletons. The CDR3 is 16 residues long. Germline CDR1 is LNHDA and CDR2 is SQIVND (reference sequence). V was clipped by 7 bases and J by 3 bases; unmatched bases: 11. The chain joins TRBV19 to TRBJ1-1; 10 bases align to TRBD1. Sequenced input: peripheral blood. This receptor was obtained from an elderly woman with active or convalescent COVID-19. Here the CDR3 DNA reads TGTGCCAGTATGGTTTATCTCGGGACAGGGGACACTGAAGCTTTCTTT. Translated: CASMVYLGTGDTEAFF.